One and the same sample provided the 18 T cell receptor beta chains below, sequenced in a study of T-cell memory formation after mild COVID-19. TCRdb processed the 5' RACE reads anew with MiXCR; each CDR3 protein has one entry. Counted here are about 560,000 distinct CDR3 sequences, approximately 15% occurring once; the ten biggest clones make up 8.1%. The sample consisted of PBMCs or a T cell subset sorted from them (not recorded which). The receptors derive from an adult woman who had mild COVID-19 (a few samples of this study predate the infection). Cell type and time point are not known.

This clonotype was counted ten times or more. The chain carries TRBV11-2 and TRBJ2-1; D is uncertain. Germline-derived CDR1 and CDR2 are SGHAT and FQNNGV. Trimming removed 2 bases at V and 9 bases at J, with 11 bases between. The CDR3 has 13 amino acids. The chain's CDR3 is CASSLSLGREQFF. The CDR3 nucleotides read TGTGCCAGCAGCTTATCCCTCGGGCGTGAGCAGTTCTTC.

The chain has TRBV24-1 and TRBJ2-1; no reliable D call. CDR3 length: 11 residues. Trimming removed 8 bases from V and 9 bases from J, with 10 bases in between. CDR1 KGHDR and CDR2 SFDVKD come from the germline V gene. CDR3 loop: CATIKGSEQFF. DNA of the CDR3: TGTGCCACCATTAAAGGATCTGAGCAGTTCTTC.

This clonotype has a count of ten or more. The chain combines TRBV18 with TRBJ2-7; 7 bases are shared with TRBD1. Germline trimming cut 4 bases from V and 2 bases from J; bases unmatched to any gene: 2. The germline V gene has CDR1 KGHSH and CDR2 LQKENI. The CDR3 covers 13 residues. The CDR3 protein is CASSRGTAYEQYF. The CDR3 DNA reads TGTGCCAGCTCACGTGGGACAGCCTACGAGCAGTACTTC. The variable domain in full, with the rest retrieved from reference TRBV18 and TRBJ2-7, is NAGVMQNPRHLVRRRGQEARLRCSPMKGHSHVYWYRQLPEEGLKFMVYLQKENIIDESGMPKERFSAEFPKEGPSILRIQQVVRGDSAAYFCASSRGTAYEQYFGPGTRLTVT.

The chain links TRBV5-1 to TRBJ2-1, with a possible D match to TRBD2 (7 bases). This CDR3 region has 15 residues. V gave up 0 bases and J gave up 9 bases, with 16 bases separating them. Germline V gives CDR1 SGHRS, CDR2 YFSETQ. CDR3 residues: CASSLAQGRVSEQFF. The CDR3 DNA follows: TGCGCCAGCAGCTTGGCTCAGGGGAGGGTAAGTGAGCAGTTCTTC.

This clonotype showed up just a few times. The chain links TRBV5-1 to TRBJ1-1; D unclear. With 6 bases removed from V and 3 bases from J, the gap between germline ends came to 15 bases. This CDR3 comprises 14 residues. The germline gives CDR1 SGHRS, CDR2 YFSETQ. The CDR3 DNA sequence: TGCGCCAGCACCCCCGGGAGGGCCTACACTGAAGCTTTCTTT. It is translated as CASTPGRAYTEAFF.

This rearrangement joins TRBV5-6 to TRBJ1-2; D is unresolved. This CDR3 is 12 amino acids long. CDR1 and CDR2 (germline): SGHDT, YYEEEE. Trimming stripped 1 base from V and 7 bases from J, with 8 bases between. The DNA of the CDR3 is TGTGCCAGCAGCTTGACCAGGTTTGGCTACACCTTC. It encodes CASSLTRFGYTF.

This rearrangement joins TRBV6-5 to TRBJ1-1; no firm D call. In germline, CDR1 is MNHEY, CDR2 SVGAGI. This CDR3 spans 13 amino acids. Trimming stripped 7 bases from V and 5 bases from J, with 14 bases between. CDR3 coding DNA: TGTGCCAGCAAACGGTCCCCTGCAACTGAAGCTTTCTTT. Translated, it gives CASKRSPATEAFF.

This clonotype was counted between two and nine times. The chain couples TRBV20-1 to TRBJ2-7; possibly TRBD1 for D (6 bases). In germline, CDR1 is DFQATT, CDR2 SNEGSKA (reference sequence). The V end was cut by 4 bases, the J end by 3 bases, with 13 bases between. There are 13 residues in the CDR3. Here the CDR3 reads CSATRGSLYEQYF. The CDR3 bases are TGCAGTGCTACCAGGGGATCGCTCTACGAGCAGTACTTC.

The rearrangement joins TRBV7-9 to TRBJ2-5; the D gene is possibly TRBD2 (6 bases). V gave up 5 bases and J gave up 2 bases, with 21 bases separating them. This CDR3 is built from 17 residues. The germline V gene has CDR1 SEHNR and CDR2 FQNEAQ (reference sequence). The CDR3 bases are TGTGCCAGCAGCCCCCGCGGGGCCAGGAGTCTTCAAGAGACCCAGTACTTC. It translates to CASSPRGARSLQETQYF. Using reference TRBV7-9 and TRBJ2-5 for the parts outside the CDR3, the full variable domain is DTGVSQNPRHKITKRGQNVTFRCDPISEHNRLYWYRQTLGQGPEFLTYFQNEAQLEKSRLLSDRFSAERPKGSFSTLEIQRTEQGDSAMYLCASSPRGARSLQETQYFGPGTRLLVL.

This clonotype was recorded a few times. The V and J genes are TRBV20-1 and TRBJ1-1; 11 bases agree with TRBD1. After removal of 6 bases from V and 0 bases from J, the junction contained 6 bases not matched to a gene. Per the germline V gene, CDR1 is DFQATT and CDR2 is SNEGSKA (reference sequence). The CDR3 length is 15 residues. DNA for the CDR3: TGCAGTGCGGGGGACAGGGGGTACATGAACACTGAAGCTTTCTTT. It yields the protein CSAGDRGYMNTEAFF.

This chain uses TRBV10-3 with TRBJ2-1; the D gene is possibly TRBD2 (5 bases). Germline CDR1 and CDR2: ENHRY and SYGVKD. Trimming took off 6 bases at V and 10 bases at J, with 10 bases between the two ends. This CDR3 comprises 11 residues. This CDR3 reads CAISATGEQFF. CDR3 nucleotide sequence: TGTGCCATCAGCGCTACGGGAGAGCAGTTCTTC.

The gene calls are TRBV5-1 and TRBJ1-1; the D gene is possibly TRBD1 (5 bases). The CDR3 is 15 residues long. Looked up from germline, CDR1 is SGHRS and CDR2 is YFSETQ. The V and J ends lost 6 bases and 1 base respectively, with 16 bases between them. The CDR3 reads CASTSLGHANTEAFF. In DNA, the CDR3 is TGCGCCAGCACCTCGCTGGGGCATGCGAACACTGAAGCTTTCTTT.

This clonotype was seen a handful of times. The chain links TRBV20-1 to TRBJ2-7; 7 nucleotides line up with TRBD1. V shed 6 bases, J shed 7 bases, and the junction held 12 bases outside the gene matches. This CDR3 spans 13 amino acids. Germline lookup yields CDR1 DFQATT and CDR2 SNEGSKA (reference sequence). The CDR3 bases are TGCAGTGCGGTGCGACAGGGCGGTAGAGAGCAGTACTTC. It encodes CSAVRQGGREQYF.

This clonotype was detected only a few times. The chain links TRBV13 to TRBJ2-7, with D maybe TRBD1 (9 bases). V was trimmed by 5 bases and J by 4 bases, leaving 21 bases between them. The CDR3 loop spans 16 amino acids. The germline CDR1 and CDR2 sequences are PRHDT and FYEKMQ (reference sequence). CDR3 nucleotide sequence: TGTGCCAGCAGCCGGGGGGGACAGGGTGTCCAGTACGAGCAGTACTTC. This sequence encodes CASSRGGQGVQYEQYF.

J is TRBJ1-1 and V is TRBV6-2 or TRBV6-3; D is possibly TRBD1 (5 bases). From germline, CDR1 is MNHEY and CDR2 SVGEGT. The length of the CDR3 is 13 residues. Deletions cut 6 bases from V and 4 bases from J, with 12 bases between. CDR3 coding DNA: TGTGCCAGCAGATACGACAGTGGCACTGAAGCTTTCTTT. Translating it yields CASRYDSGTEAFF.

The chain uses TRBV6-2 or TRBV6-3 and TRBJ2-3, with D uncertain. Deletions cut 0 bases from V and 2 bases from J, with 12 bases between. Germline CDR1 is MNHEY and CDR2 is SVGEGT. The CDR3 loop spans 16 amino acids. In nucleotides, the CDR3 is TGTGCCAGCAGTTACTCAAGCTCAACGCCCACAGATACGCAGTATTTT. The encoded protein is CASSYSSSTPTDTQYF.

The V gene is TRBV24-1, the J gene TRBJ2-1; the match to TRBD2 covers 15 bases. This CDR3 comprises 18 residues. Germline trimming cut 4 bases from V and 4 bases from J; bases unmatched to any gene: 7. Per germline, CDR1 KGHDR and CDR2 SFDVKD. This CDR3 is CATSDPGLAGGRYNEQFF. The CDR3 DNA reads TGTGCCACCAGTGACCCGGGACTAGCGGGAGGAAGATACAATGAGCAGTTCTTC.

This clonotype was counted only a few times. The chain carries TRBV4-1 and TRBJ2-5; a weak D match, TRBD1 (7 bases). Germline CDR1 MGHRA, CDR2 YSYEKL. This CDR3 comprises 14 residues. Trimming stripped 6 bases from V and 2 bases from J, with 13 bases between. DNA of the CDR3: TGCGCCAGCAGAGATCAGGGGGGTCAAGAGACCCAGTACTTC. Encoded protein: CASRDQGGQETQYF.